This TCR beta chain derives from a study of T cell repertoires in cytomegalovirus infection. Turning to the study itself: Both a matching HLA type and CMV infection were indicated by public TCR beta signatures. General study results and limits: It was HLA-C-restricted CMV-specific TCR beta clonotypes that dominated the response ex vivo. The cumulative frequency of public TCR beta families distinguished individuals who carried CMV together with the relevant HLA.

MiXCR, applied by TCRdb to the reads, yields one record per CDR3 protein. Here the sample spans hundreds of thousands of distinct CDR3 sequences, approximately 33% being singletons. Germline loops: CDR1 MNHNS, CDR2 SASEGT. This CDR3 contains 13 residues. V was trimmed by 6 bases and J by 4 bases, leaving 12 bases between them. About this clonotype: Its antigen remains unknown.

V and J are TRBV6-1 and TRBJ1-2; a weak D match, TRBD1 (5 bases). The sample consisted of cultured PBMCs, taken from culture after CMV antigen stimulation. The sequence derives from a human donor in good health (CMV status not recorded). Some clones in this sample may be carry-over from other donors' samples. The CDR3: CASRDTGLYGYTF. CDR3 DNA sequence: TGTGCCAGCAGGGACACAGGTCTCTATGGCTACACCTTC.